This T cell receptor beta chain originates from a study of identical twins. Points from the study as a whole: Abundant beta clonotypes from cord blood had fewer insertions, unlike memory repertoires, which showed none.

Of note for this clonotype: As yet, its antigen is unknown.

The authors used template switching to add a universal primer site and gave cDNA unique molecular identifiers. TCRdb independently ran MiXCR on the 5' RACE reads; one entry per CDR3 protein. This table holds approximately 700,000 distinct CDR3 sequences, approximately 18% found once. The sample also formed part of further work on T cells expressing NK-cell markers. That paper adds: Underlying the TCR beta repertoires were sorted CD3+CD56+NKG2C+, CD3+CD56+NKG2C- and CD3+CD56-NKG2C+ T cells. HCMV specificity was not established for the expanded NKG2C+ T cell clones.

Sequencing input: PBMCs. The clonotype comes from a woman between 18 and 30 years old in good health.

The CDR3 nucleotides are TGTGCCAGCAGCAAAGAGGACTATAGGACAGGGTGTGCCTACGAGCAGTACTTC. This gives the protein CASSKEDYRTGCAYEQYF. V is TRBV21-1 and J is TRBJ2-7; TRBD1 reflects the table's D call only, with no check against the DNA. TRBV21-1 is reported as a pseudogene. This CDR3 spans 18 amino acids.